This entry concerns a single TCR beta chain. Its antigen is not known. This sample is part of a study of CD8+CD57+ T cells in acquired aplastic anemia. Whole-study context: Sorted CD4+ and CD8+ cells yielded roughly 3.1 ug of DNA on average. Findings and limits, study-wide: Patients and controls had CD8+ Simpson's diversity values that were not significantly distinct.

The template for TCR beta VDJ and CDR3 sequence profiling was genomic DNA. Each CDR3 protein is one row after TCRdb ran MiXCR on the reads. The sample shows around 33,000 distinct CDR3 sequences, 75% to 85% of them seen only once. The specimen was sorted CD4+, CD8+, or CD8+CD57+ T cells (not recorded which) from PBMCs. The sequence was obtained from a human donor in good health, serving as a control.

CDR3 amino acids: CASSTLGLLNTEAFF. The DNA of the CDR3 is TGTGCCAGCAGCACCCTGGGGCTATTGAACACTGAAGCTTTCTTT. The chain recombines TRBV9 with TRBJ1-1; weak D call: TRBD1 (5 bases). Germline lookup yields CDR1 SGDLS and CDR2 YYNGEE. V lost 4 bases and J lost 0, with 13 bases in between. This CDR3 is built from 15 residues.